Shown below are 19 T cell receptor beta chains from a single sample sequenced in a study of T cell repertoires in cytomegalovirus infection. For these receptors, no antigen is known. TCRdb redid the calling of the reads with MiXCR, one entry per CDR3 protein. The sample contains about 500,000 distinct CDR3 sequences, roughly a third of which appear only once. The sample consisted of cultured PBMCs, taken from culture after CMV antigen stimulation. Receptor source: a human donor in good health (CMV status not recorded). Some clones in this sample may be carry-over from other donors' samples.

The rearrangement joins TRBV29-1 to TRBJ2-7; no firm D call. V shed 1 base and J shed 2 bases, with 6 bases lying between them. The CDR3 is 12 residues long. Looked up from germline, CDR1 is SQVTM and CDR2 is ANQGSEA. The DNA for the CDR3 is TGCAGCGTTGAAGGGAGTGCCTACGAGCAGTACGTC. Translation gives CSVEGSAYEQYV.

The genes are TRBV6-5 and TRBJ1-5; D possibly corresponds to TRBD1 (5 bases). The germline V gene has CDR1 MNHEY and CDR2 SVGAGI. The CDR3 totals 14 residues. Deletions cut 0 bases from V and 6 bases from J, with 9 bases between. The CDR3 nucleotides are TGTGCCAGCAGTTACTCGATCGGGGGTCAGCCCCAGCATTTT. Amino acids: CASSYSIGGQPQHF.

This clonotype has only a few counts. V gene TRBV12-3 or TRBV12-4 combines with J gene TRBJ1-1; 8 nucleotides agree with TRBD1. V lost 6 bases to trimming and J lost 5 bases; unmatched junction nucleotides: 8. The CDR3 has 14 residues. The CDR3 here is CASSADRAPTEAFF. As DNA, the CDR3 is TGTGCCAGCAGCGCGGACAGGGCTCCTACTGAAGCTTTCTTT.

This clonotype was picked up a small number of times. V and J are TRBV27 and TRBJ2-1, with D perhaps matching TRBD2 (7 bases). Germline lookup yields CDR1 MNHEY and CDR2 SMNVEV (reference sequence). Trimming cost V 3 bases and J 9 bases, with 15 bases left between them. This CDR3 contains 14 residues. CDR3 residues: CASSLGAGELEQFF. CDR3 DNA: TGTGCCAGCAGTTTGGGGGCGGGAGAGCTTGAGCAGTTCTTC.

This clonotype was detected many times. This sequence joins TRBV7-2 and TRBJ2-3; D gene uncertain. V was pared by 1 base and J by 2 bases, with 7 bases between. This CDR3 has 14 amino acids. Germline CDR1 reads SGHTA; CDR2 reads FQGNSA. CDR3 in amino acids: CASSLGGFTDTQYF. CDR3 nucleotide sequence: TGTGCCAGCAGCTTAGGCGGCTTCACAGATACGCAGTATTTT.

J is TRBJ2-1 and V is TRBV20-1, with 10 positions matching TRBD2. The ends lost 5 bases at V and 5 bases at J; junction bases unmatched: 12. Looked up from germline, CDR1 is DFQATT and CDR2 is SNEGSKA (reference sequence). The CDR3 runs 16 residues. CDR3 protein: CSAPSLLAGRNNEQFF. The CDR3 DNA sequence: TGCAGTGCTCCCTCCTTACTAGCGGGAAGGAACAATGAGCAGTTCTTC.

Ten or more counts support this clonotype. The V call is TRBV7-2, the J call TRBJ2-2, with 9 bases fitting TRBD2. The V segment lost 5 bases and the J segment 7 bases; nucleotides outside the gene matches: 5. The CDR3 has 14 amino acids. Germline CDR1 reads SGHTA; CDR2 reads FQGNSA. CDR3 bases: TGTGCCAGCAGCCCTAGCGGGATAAACGGGGAGCTGTTTTTT. Translation gives CASSPSGINGELFF.

The chain recombines TRBV7-2 with TRBJ1-6; no definite D call. V was trimmed by 3 bases and J by 8 bases, leaving 17 bases between them. Germline CDR1 reads SGHTA; CDR2 reads FQGNSA. The CDR3 contains 16 residues. CDR3 in DNA: TGTGCCAGCAGCTTTGGGGAAATGGTTTTGTATTCACCCCTCCACTTT. Amino acids: CASSFGEMVLYSPLHF.

A few counts support this clonotype. As DNA, the CDR3 is TGTGCCAGCAGGCGGGAGAGTCCCTACGAGCAGTACTTC. Amino acids: CASRRESPYEQYF. V usage is TRBV6-2 or TRBV6-3 and J usage is TRBJ2-7; 7 bases map to TRBD2. The CDR3 covers 13 residues. With V trimmed by 6 bases and J by 2 bases, 4 bases remained unmatched. The germline V gene has CDR1 MNHEY and CDR2 SVGEGT.

This clonotype was recorded a few times. The chain joins TRBV7-2 to TRBJ2-1; tentatively, D is TRBD2 (6 bases). The CDR3 runs to 17 residues. Germline CDR1 SGHTA, CDR2 FQGNSA. V lost 2 bases and J 0 bases, leaving 14 bases between the germline ends. This chain's CDR3 is CASSLFFAGSSYNEQFF. The CDR3 DNA is TGTGCCAGCAGCTTATTTTTCGCGGGAAGCTCCTACAATGAGCAGTTCTTC.

This chain uses TRBV7-2 with TRBJ2-3; no clear D. From germline, CDR1 is SGHTA and CDR2 FQGNSA. This CDR3 is built from 13 residues. Trimming left V 6 bases short and J 5 bases short, with 12 bases between. CDR3 residues: CASRSPPGDTQYF. DNA of the CDR3: TGTGCCAGCAGGTCACCCCCCGGAGATACGCAGTATTTT.

The genes are TRBV4-1 and TRBJ2-5, with 12 bases that match TRBD2. V shed 1 base and J 5 bases; nucleotides not matched to a gene: 2. The CDR3 covers 15 residues. The germline V gene encodes CDR1 MGHRA and CDR2 YSYEKL. CDR3 loop: CASSQVGTSGETQYF. CDR3 in DNA: TGCGCCAGCAGCCAAGTCGGGACTAGCGGGGAGACCCAGTACTTC.

CDR3 in amino acids: CASSILAGAATGELFF. DNA of the CDR3: TGTGCCAGTAGTATACTAGCGGGCGCGGCCACCGGGGAGCTGTTTTTT. The chain carries TRBV19 and TRBJ2-2, with 8 positions matching TRBD2. The CDR3 totals 16 residues. Germline V CDR1 and CDR2: LNHDA, SQIVND (reference sequence). Trimming at V came to 2 bases and at J to 4 bases, leaving 6 bases not matched to a gene.

This clonotype was found a few times. This chain connects TRBV12-3 or TRBV12-4 to TRBJ1-1; tentative D call: TRBD1 (5 bases). This CDR3 spans 14 amino acids. The germline V and J ends were trimmed by 6 bases and 6 bases, with 17 bases remaining between them. The CDR3 nucleotides are TGTGCCAGCAGAGGCGGCCTATGGGGCTCTGAAGCTTTCTTT. This encodes CASRGGLWGSEAFF.

Ten or more counts support this clonotype. The chain joins TRBV24-1 to TRBJ2-1, with D tentatively TRBD1 or TRBD2 (5 bases each). The ends were cut back, 0 bases at V and 9 bases at J, with 17 bases in the middle. Germline-derived CDR1 and CDR2 are KGHDR and SFDVKD. This CDR3 is built from 16 residues. The CDR3 DNA reads TGTGCCACCAGTGATTTGACGGGACCCCATTTAGGTGAGCAGTTCTTC. This gives the protein CATSDLTGPHLGEQFF.

This clonotype was seen a handful of times. V gene TRBV6-2 or TRBV6-3 combines with J gene TRBJ1-1, with D possibly TRBD1 on 5 matching bases. The V end was cut by 5 bases, the J end by 6 bases, with 13 bases between. CDR1 is MNHEY, CDR2 SVGEGT, per germline. The CDR3 runs 13 residues. The CDR3 DNA reads TGTGCCAGCAGTAAGGGACCCGGGCCTGAAGCTTTCTTT. Amino acids: CASSKGPGPEAFF.

This clonotype came up many times. The rearrangement joins TRBV7-8 to TRBJ2-3; 8 bases align to TRBD2. In germline, CDR1 is SGHVS, CDR2 FQNEAQ. J was trimmed by 2 bases and V by 6 bases; bases with no gene match: 7. This CDR3 region has 15 residues. CDR3 protein: CASSPGREVTDTQYF. CDR3 bases: TGTGCCAGCAGTCCCGGGCGGGAGGTCACAGATACGCAGTATTTT.

This clonotype came up a few times. The chain combines TRBV24-1 with TRBJ2-2; 9 positions match TRBD1. This CDR3 has 16 residues. V dropped 4 bases and J dropped 1; count of bases not matched to a gene: 3. The germline gives CDR1 KGHDR, CDR2 SFDVKD. The CDR3 nucleotides read TGTGCCACCAGTGAGGGGGACAGGGTGAACACCGGGGAGCTGTTTTTT. It is translated as CATSEGDRVNTGELFF.

This clonotype was picked up many times. The rearrangement joins TRBV7-2 to TRBJ1-1; possible D gene TRBD1, 6 bases. CDR3 size: 12 residues. Per the germline V gene, CDR1 is SGHTA and CDR2 is FQGNSA. The V end was cut by 2 bases, the J end by 14 bases, with 15 bases between. The CDR3 DNA reads TGTGCCAGCAGCTTACTCGGGACAAATCCCTTCTTT. It encodes CASSLLGTNPFF.